This entry lists 4 T cell receptor beta chains sequenced from one sample in a study of T cell responses to AZD1222 COVID-19 vaccine. Here immunoSEQ multiplex PCR was the method, and the copy in TCRdb shows in-frame clones only, minus some. The data contain approximately 120,000 clones, about nine tenths of them seen just once; the ten biggest clones take up under 5.5%. Here the sequenced sample was peripheral blood, taken on day 0 of AZD1222 vaccination. The receptor set was obtained from an adult in good health.

This rearrangement joins TRBV19 to TRBJ2-1; 11 bases agree with TRBD1. V was pared by 6 bases and J by 3 bases, with 4 bases of the junction left unmatched. The CDR3 contains 15 residues. CDR1 LNHDA and CDR2 SQIVND come from the germline V gene (reference sequence). The CDR3 DNA sequence: TGTGCCAGTAGCCGGGACAGGGGGTTCTACAATGAGCAGTTCTTC. Translation: CASSRDRGFYNEQFF.

This rearrangement joins TRBV18 to TRBJ2-3, with TRBD1 identical over 10 bases. The V and J ends lost 4 bases and 4 bases, in that order; junction bases with no gene match: 11. Per germline, CDR1 KGHSH and CDR2 LQKENI. The CDR3 runs 17 residues. The CDR3 DNA is TGTGCCAGCTCACTGCAGACAGGGGGCTTTCGATCAGATACGCAGTATTTT. As protein: CASSLQTGGFRSDTQYF. The entire variable domain, with the rest obtained from reference TRBV18 and TRBJ2-3, is as follows: NAGVMQNPRHLVRRRGQEARLRCSPMKGHSHVYWYRQLPEEGLKFMVYLQKENIIDESGMPKERFSAEFPKEGPSILRIQQVVRGDSAAYFCASSLQTGGFRSDTQYFGPGTRLTVL.

The V call is TRBV6-5, the J call TRBJ2-2, with a tentative D call TRBD1 (5 bases). CDR1 is MNHEY, CDR2 SVGAGI, per germline. The CDR3 loop spans 15 amino acids. V was pared by 4 bases and J by 5 bases, with 14 bases between. The chain's CDR3 is CASSSSRVRTGELFF. The CDR3, as DNA: TGTGCCAGCAGTTCCAGCAGGGTTCGGACCGGGGAGCTGTTTTTT.

The genes are TRBV5-1 and TRBJ1-1; D ambiguous. Germline V gene lookup returns CDR1 SGHRS and CDR2 YFSETQ. The germline V and J ends were trimmed by 0 bases and 4 bases, with 10 bases remaining between them. The CDR3 has 14 residues. CDR3 nucleotide sequence: TGCGCCAGCAGCTTGGCTGCAGGCCTCACTGAAGCTTTCTTT. Translating gives CASSLAAGLTEAFF.